The text below deals with one TCR beta chain. The antigen is unknown. The V end lost 2 bases, the J end lost 5 bases, and 10 bases lay between the germline ends. The germline gives CDR1 SEHNR, CDR2 FQNEAQ (reference sequence). The CDR3 is made up of 13 amino acids. The assay was immunoSEQ multiplex PCR, and TCRdb's table has in-frame clones only and misses some. The table has 150,000 to 200,000 clones, 80% to 90% seen once. This entry belongs to a study of cytomegalovirus exposure and HLA in healthy donors. Study-wide points: Despite most TCR sequences being rare, some public TCRs occurred in many donors.

This TCR derives from a woman in her thirties in good health and CMV-seropositive. The V and J genes are TRBV7-9 and TRBJ2-7; possibly TRBD2 for D (7 bases). Sequencing was carried out using PBMCs. The CDR3 reads CASSLSGDNEQYF. The CDR3, as DNA: TGTGCCAGCAGCTTAAGCGGGGACAACGAGCAGTACTTC.